The present T cell receptor beta chain was sequenced within a study of T cell responses to AZD1222 COVID-19 vaccine. General study findings and limits: Only 5 or 6 individuals given AZD1222 were seropositive at baseline.

Of note for this clone: Its cognate antigen is unknown.

The repertoire was sequenced with immunoSEQ multiplex PCR; TCRdb's copy has only in-frame clones and lacks some. The data show some 130,000 clones, with under 95% seen just once and around 3.1% held by the top ten. This CDR3 is built from 15 residues. V was clipped by 10 bases and J by 5 bases; unmatched bases: 12. Germline CDR1 reads MNHEY; CDR2 reads SVGAGI. This chain uses TRBV6-5 with TRBJ2-3; 10 nucleotides match TRBD2. The clonotype comes from an adult in good health. Source: peripheral blood, taken on day 0 of AZD1222 vaccination. The CDR3 region is CAIGGLAGAVDTQYF. DNA for the CDR3: TGTGCCATTGGGGGGCTAGCGGGAGCTGTAGATACGCAGTATTTT.